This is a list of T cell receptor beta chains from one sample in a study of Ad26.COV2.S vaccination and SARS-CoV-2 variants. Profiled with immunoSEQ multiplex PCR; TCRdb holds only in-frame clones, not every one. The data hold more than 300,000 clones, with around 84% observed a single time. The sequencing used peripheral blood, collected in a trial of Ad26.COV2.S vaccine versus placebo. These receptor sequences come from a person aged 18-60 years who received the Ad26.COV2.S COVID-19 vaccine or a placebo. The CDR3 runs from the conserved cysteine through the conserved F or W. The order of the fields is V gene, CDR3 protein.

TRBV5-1,CASSYQGENSPLHF
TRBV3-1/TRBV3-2,CASSSIAGVEQYF
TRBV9,CASSVEGTGGRETQYF
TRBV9,CASSFIAGGAPIEQFF
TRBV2,CASSDGSGSYEQYF
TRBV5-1,CASSFTDRTNYGYTF
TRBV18,CASSPETGAYEKLFF
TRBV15,CATPDGGPHGEQYF
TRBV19,CASSIGGIGTEAFF
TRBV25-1,CASSDGRETQYF
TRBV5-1,CASSLEGPGEAFF
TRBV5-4,CASSPGDRQETQYF
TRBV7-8,CASSLTGYGEKLFF
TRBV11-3,CASSLGGPSNEQFF
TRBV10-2,CASSEEYTEAFF
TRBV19,CASSRAGLSNNYGYTF
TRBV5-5,CASSKPPGQGKYGYTF
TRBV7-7,CASSPAGTAKPDTQYF
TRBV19,CASQTGTGRTGELFF
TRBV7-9,CASSYLRTAGYTEAFF
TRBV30,CAWSIQGDSPLHF
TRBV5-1,CASSRGLWSGGLQETQYF
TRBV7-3,CASSPGTGNEQFF